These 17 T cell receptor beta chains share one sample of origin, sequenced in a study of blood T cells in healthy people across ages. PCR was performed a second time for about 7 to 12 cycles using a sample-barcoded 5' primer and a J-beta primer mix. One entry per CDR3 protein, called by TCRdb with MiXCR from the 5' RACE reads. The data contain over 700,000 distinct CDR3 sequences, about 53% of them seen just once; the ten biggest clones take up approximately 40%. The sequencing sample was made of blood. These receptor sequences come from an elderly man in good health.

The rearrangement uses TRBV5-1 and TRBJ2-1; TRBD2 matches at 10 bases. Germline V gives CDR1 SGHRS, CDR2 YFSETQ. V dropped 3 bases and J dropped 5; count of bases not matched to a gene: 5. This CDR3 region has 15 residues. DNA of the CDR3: TGCGCCAGCAGCTACCTAGCGGGAGTGAACAATGAGCAGTTCTTC. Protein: CASSYLAGVNNEQFF.

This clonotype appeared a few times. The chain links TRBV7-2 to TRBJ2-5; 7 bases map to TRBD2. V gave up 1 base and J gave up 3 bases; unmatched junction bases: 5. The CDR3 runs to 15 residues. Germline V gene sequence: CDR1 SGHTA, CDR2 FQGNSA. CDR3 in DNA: TGTGCCAGCAGCTTAGGCGGGAGTCGGGAAGAGACCCAGTACTTC. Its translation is CASSLGGSREETQYF.

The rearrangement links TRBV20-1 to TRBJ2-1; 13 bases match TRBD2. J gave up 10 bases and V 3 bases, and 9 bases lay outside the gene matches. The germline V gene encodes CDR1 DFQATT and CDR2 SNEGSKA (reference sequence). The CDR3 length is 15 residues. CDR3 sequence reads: CSARSGLAGMYEQFF. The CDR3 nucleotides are TGCAGTGCTAGGTCGGGACTAGCGGGAATGTACGAGCAGTTCTTC.

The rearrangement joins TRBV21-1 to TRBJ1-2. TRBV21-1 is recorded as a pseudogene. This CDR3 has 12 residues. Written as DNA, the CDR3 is TGTGCCAGCAGCAACGGGAGCCATGGCTACACCTTC. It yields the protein CASSNGSHGYTF.

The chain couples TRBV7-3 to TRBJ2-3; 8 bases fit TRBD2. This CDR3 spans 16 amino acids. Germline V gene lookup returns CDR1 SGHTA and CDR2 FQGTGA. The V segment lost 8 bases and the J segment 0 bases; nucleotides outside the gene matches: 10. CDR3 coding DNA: TGTGCCAGCGGGCGCGGGAGGCGATCTAGCACAGATACGCAGTATTTT. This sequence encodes CASGRGRRSSTDTQYF.

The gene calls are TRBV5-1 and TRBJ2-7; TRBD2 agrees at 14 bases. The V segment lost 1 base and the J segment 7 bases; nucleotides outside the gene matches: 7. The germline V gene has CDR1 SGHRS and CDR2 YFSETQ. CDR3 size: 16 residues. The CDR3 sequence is CASSLLGTSGSDEQYF. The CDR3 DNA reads TGCGCCAGCAGCTTGCTCGGGACTAGCGGGAGTGATGAGCAGTACTTC.

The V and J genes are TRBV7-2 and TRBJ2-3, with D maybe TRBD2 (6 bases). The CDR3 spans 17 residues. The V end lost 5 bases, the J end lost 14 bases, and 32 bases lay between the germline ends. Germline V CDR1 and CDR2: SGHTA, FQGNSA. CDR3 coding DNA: TGTGCCAGCAGCCGCCTGGGGTTGGGCGGGGAGCGCGGATACGCGTATTTT. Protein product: CASSRLGLGGERGYAYF. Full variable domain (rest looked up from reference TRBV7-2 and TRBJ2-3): GAGVSQSPSNKVTEKGKDVELRCDPISGHTALYWYRQSLGQGLEFLIYFQGNSAPDKSGLPSDRFSAERTGGSVSTLTIQRTQQEDSAVYLCASSRLGLGGERGYAYFGPGTRLTVL.

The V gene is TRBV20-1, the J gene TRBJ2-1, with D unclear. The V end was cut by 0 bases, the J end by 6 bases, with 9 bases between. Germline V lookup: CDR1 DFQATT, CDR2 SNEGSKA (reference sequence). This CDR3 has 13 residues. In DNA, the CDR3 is TGCAGTGCTAGAGATAGGTATGGCAATGAGCAGTTCTTC. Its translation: CSARDRYGNEQFF.

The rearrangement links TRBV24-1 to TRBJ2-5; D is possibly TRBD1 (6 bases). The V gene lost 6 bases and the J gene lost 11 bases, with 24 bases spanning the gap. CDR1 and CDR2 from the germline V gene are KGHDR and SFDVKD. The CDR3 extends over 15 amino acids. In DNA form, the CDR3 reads TGTGCCACCAGTCCCCACACAGGGAGATACAATGAGCAGTACTTC. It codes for CATSPHTGRYNEQYF.

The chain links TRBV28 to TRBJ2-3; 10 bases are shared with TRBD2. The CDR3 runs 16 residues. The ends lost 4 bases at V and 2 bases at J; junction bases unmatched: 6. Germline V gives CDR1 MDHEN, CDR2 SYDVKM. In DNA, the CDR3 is TGTGCCAGCAGTTCACCCGGGACTAGCGCCACAGATACGCAGTATTTT. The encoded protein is CASSSPGTSATDTQYF.

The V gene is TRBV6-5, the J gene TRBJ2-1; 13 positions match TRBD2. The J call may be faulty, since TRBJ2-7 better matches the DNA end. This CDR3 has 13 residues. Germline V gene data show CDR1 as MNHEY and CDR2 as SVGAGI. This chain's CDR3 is CANRGLAGYEQYF. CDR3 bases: TGTGCCAACCGGGGACTAGCGGGGTACGAGCAGTACTTC.

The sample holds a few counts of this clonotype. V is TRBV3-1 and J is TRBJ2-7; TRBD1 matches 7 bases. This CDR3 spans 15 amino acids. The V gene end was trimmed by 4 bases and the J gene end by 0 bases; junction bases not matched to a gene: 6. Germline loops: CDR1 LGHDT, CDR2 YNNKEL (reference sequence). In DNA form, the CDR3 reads TGTGCCAGCAGCCGCGACAGGGTCCCCTCCTACGAGCAGTACTTC. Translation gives CASSRDRVPSYEQYF.

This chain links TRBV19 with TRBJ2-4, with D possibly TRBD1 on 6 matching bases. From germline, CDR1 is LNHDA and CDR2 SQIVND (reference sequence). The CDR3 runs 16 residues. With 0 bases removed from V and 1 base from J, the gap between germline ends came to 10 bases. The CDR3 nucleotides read TGTGCCAGTAGTATAGACACAGGGATGGCCAAAAACATTCAGTACTTC. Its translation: CASSIDTGMAKNIQYF.

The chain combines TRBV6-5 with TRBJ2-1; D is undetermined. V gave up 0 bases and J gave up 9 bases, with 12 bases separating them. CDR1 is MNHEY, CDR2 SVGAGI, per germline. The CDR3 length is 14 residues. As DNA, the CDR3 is TGTGCCAGCAGTTACTCTACCCAATCCAGTGAGCAGTTCTTC. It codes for CASSYSTQSSEQFF.

The CDR3 loop reads CSVDQGNGYTF. The DNA for the CDR3 is TGCAGCGTTGATCAGGGCAACGGCTACACCTTC. V is TRBV29-1 and J is TRBJ1-2, with a tentative D call TRBD1 (5 bases). Between the trimmed V and J ends, which lost 3 bases and 8 bases, there was a span of 10 bases. The CDR3 has 11 amino acids. Looked up from germline, CDR1 is SQVTM and CDR2 is ANQGSEA.

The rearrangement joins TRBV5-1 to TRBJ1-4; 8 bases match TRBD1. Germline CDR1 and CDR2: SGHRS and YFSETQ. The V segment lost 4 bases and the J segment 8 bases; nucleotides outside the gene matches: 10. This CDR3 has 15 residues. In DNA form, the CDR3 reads TGCGCCAGCAGCCCTAACGACAGGGGACTCGAAAAACTGTTTTTT. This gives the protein CASSPNDRGLEKLFF.

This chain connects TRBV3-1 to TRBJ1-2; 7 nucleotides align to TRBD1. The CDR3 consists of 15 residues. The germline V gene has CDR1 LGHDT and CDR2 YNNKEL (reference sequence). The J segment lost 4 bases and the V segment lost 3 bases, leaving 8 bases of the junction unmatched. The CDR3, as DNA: TGTGCCAGCAGCCACGGGACAGTTCCCACCTATGGCTACACCTTC. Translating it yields CASSHGTVPTYGYTF.